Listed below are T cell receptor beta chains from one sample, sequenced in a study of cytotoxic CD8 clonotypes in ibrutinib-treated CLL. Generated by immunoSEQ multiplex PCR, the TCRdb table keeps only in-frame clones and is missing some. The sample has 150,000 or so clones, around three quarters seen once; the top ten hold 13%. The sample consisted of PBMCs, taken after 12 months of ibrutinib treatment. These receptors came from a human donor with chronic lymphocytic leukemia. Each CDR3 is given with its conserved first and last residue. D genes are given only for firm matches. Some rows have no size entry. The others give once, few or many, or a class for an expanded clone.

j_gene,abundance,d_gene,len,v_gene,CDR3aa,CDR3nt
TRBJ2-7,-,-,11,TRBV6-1,CASSDLYEQYF,TGTGCCAGCAGCGACCTCTACGAGCAGTACTTC
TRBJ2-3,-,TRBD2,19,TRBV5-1,CASRYGLAGAVWGTDTQYF,TGCGCCAGCAGATACGGACTAGCGGGAGCCGTTTGGGGTACAGATACGCAGTATTTT
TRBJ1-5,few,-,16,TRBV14,CASSIKPADRNQPQHF,TGTGCCAGCAGCATCAAACCGGCGGATCGCAATCAGCCCCAGCATTTT
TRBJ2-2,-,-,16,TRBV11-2,CASSLGPGVNTGELFF,TGTGCCAGCAGCTTAGGACCGGGAGTTAACACCGGGGAGCTGTTTTTT
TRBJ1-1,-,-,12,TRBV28,CASSPPIGGAFF,TGTGCCAGCAGCCCCCCCATAGGAGGAGCTTTCTTT
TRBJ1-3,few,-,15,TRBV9,CASSVELQGGNTIYF,TGTGCCAGCAGCGTAGAACTACAGGGTGGAAACACCATATATTTT
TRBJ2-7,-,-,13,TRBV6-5,CASSFSGAYEQYF,TGTGCCAGCAGTTTCAGTGGGGCCTACGAGCAGTACTTC
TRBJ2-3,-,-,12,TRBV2,CASSAWRGTQYF,TGTGCCAGCAGTGCCTGGAGGGGCACGCAGTATTTT
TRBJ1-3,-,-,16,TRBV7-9,CASSLIFGFSGNTIYF,TGTGCCAGCAGCTTGATATTCGGGTTCTCTGGAAACACCATATATTTT
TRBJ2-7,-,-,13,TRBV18,CASSAGWWNEQYF,TGTGCCAGCTCGGCGGGGTGGTGGAACGAGCAGTACTTC
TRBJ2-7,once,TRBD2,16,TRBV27,CASSLRGLAGVYEQYF,TGTGCCAGCAGTTTACGTGGACTAGCGGGAGTCTACGAGCAGTACTTC
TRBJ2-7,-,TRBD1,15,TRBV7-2,CASNQGQGAWYEQYF,TGTGCCAGCAATCAAGGACAGGGGGCTTGGTACGAGCAGTACTTC
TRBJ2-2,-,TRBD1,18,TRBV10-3,CAISGPQGDSANTGELFF,TGTGCCATCAGTGGTCCGCAGGGGGACAGTGCGAACACCGGGGAGCTGTTTTTT
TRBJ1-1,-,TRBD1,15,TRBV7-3,CASSFPWDRNTEAFF,TGTGCCAGCAGCTTCCCCTGGGACAGGAACACTGAAGCTTTCTTT
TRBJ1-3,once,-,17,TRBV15,CATSRDPGANSGNTIYF,TGTGCCACCAGCAGAGATCCAGGGGCCAACTCTGGAAACACCATATATTTT
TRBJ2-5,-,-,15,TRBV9,CASSVAPGTQETQYF,TGTGCCAGCAGCGTAGCCCCCGGGACTCAAGAGACCCAGTACTTC
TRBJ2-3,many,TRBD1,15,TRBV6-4,CASSRTGGGTDTQYF,TGTGCCAGCAGCCGGACAGGTGGCGGGACAGATACGCAGTATTTT
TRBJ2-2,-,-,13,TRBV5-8,CASSRGASGELFF,TGTGCCAGCAGCCGTGGTGCATCCGGGGAGCTGTTTTTT
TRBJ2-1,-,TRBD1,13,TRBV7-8,CASSLGTGNEQFF,TGTGCCAGCAGCTTAGGGACAGGGAATGAGCAGTTCTTC
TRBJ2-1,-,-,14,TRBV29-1,CSVGLESSYNEQFF,TGCAGCGTTGGGTTGGAAAGCTCCTACAATGAGCAGTTCTTC
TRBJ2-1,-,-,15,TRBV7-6,CASSLVLASYNEQFF,TGTGCCAGCAGCTTAGTGCTAGCATCCTACAATGAGCAGTTCTTC
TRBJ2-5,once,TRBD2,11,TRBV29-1,CSASGTETQYF,TGCAGCGCAAGCGGGACAGAGACCCAGTACTTC
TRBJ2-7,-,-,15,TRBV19,CASSRFDREGYEQYF,TGTGCCAGTAGTAGGTTCGACAGGGAGGGATACGAGCAGTACTTC
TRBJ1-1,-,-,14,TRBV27,CASSTFEGLAEAFF,TGTGCCAGCAGTACCTTTGAGGGTCTCGCTGAAGCTTTCTTT
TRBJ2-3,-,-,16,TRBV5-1,CASSLGGGVGTDTQYF,TGCGCCAGCAGCTTGGGTGGGGGAGTGGGCACAGATACGCAGTATTTT
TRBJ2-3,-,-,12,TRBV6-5,CASSYDTVTQYF,TGTGCCAGCAGTTACGATACTGTCACGCAGTATTTT
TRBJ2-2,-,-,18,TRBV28,CASSLYRGAGIGTGELFF,TGTGCCAGCAGTTTATATCGGGGGGCCGGGATTGGCACCGGGGAGCTGTTTTTT
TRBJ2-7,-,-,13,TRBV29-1,CRPKRGYSYEQYF,TGCAGGCCTAAAAGGGGGTACTCCTACGAGCAGTACTTC
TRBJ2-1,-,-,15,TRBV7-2,CASSFDSGAYNEQFF,TGTGCCAGCAGCTTTGATAGCGGAGCTTACAATGAGCAGTTCTTC
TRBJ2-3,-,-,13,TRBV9,CASSVAWTDTQYF,TGTGCCAGCAGCGTAGCTTGGACAGATACGCAGTATTTT
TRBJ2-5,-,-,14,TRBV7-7,CASSFGWGGETQYF,TGTGCCAGCAGCTTCGGTTGGGGAGGAGAGACCCAGTACTTC
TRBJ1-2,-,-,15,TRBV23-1,CASSQSRGPVMRYTF,TGCGCCAGCAGTCAATCAAGAGGGCCGGTCATGCGCTACACCTTC
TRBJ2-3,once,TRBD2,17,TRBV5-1,CASSLIALAGRTDTQYF,TGCGCCAGCAGCTTGATTGCCCTAGCGGGAAGAACAGATACGCAGTATTTT
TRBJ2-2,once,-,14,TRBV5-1,CASSLTGNTGELFF,TGCGCCAGCAGCTTAACGGGGAACACCGGGGAGCTGTTTTTT
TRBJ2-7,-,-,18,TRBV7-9,CASSPPGQIAGPGYEQYF,TGTGCCAGCAGCCCCCCGGGACAGATAGCGGGGCCCGGCTACGAGCAGTACTTC
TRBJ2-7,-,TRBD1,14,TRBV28,CASSSGQPSYEQYF,TGTGCCAGCAGCTCGGGACAGCCCTCCTACGAGCAGTACTTC
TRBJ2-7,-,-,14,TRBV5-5,CASRRESSSYEQYF,TGTGCCAGCAGGAGGGAATCGAGTTCCTACGAGCAGTACTTC
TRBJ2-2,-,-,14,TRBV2,CASSVGRDAGELFF,TGTGCCAGCAGTGTCGGCAGGGATGCCGGGGAGCTGTTTTTT
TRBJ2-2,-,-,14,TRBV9,CASSVEVNTGELFF,TGTGCCAGCAGCGTAGAGGTGAACACCGGGGAGCTGTTTTTT
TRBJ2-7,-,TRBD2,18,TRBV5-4,CASSLKRWREGIDYEQYF,TGTGCCAGCAGCTTGAAACGGTGGAGGGAGGGGATCGATTACGAGCAGTACTTC
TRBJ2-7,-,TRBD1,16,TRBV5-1,CASSQLPGQASYEQYF,TGCGCCAGCAGCCAACTACCAGGACAGGCTTCCTACGAGCAGTACTTC
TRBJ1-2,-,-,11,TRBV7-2,CASSASYGYTF,TGTGCCAGCAGCGCTAGCTATGGCTACACCTTC
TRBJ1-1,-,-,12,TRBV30,CAWNWGRTEAFF,TGTGCCTGGAACTGGGGGCGAACTGAAGCTTTCTTT